Each of the 15 T cell receptor beta chains below was sequenced from the same sample in a study of cytomegalovirus exposure and HLA in healthy donors. The PCR was carried out with 60 Vbeta primers and 13 Jbeta primers. Sequencing used immunoSEQ multiplex PCR; TCRdb keeps in-frame clones, though not all of them. The sample includes about 60,000 clones, about 80% of them seen just once. The material sequenced was PBMCs. These TCRs come from a woman in her thirties or forties in good health and CMV-seropositive.

This rearrangement joins TRBV10-3 to TRBJ2-7; D perhaps matches TRBD2 (7 bases). The CDR3 runs to 15 residues. Trimming cost V 0 bases and J 4 bases, with 13 bases left between them. The germline CDR1 and CDR2 sequences are ENHRY and SYGVKD. CDR3 nucleotide sequence: TGTGCCATCAGTGAGTCTCGGGGGGCCGCTTACGAGCAGTACTTC. The encoded protein is CAISESRGAAYEQYF.

The gene calls are TRBV25-1 and TRBJ2-2, with TRBD1 matching 7 bases. The length of the CDR3 is 15 residues. Germline CDR1 MGHDK, CDR2 SYGVNS. The V segment lost 3 bases and the J segment 4 bases; nucleotides outside the gene matches: 5. The CDR3 coding sequence is TGTGCCAGCAGTGATAGGAGACAGGGCACCGGGGAGCTGTTTTTT. It codes for CASSDRRQGTGELFF.

A note on this clone: This same CDR3 is encoded by further DNA sequences in the sample. The J gene is TRBJ2-7, the V gene TRBV20-1, with 7 bases matching TRBD2. Germline values: CDR1 DFQATT, CDR2 SNEGSKA (reference sequence). The CDR3 sequence is 11 residues long. V shed 3 bases, J shed 4 bases, and the junction held 0 bases outside the gene matches. CDR3 sequence (DNA): TGCAGTGCTAGCGGGGGGTACGAGCAGTACTTC. It translates to CSASGGYEQYF.

The chain combines TRBV10-2 with TRBJ2-5, with D possibly being TRBD2 (7 bases). The CDR3 runs to 16 residues. V was pared by 4 bases and J by 4 bases, with 19 bases between. Germline V gene sequence: CDR1 WSHSY, CDR2 SAAADI. CDR3 amino acids: CASSALGRGRGETQYF. The CDR3 nucleotides are TGCGCCAGCAGTGCGCTAGGGAGGGGGAGAGGAGAGACCCAGTACTTC.

The chain's CDR3 is CAITQTPSGGDNEQFF. For the CDR3, the DNA is TGTGCCATCACCCAGACACCGAGCGGGGGGGACAATGAGCAGTTCTTC. V gene TRBV10-3 combines with J gene TRBJ2-1, with TRBD2 matching 10 bases. V lost 7 bases, J lost 5 bases, and 11 bases stayed unmatched. Germline assignment: CDR1 ENHRY and CDR2 SYGVKD. This CDR3 comprises 16 residues.

CDR3 loop: CASSATSMETQYF. For the CDR3, the DNA is TGTGCCAGCAGCGCAACTAGTATGGAGACCCAGTACTTC. The V call is TRBV7-2, the J call TRBJ2-5, with D perhaps matching TRBD2 (5 bases). The CDR3 has 13 residues. V shed 5 bases and J shed 5 bases, with 12 bases lying between them. Germline CDR1 reads SGHTA; CDR2 reads FQGNSA.

The chain has TRBV10-1 and TRBJ2-5, with TRBD2 matching over 13 bases. This CDR3 has 19 amino acids. After removal of 4 bases from V and 5 bases from J, the junction contained 16 bases not matched to a gene. The V gene's germline CDR1 is WNHNN and CDR2 SYGVQD (reference sequence). DNA for the CDR3: TGCGCCAGCAGTGCTACTCGGACTAGCGGGGGCACCCTCAACGAGACCCAGTACTTC. This translates into CASSATRTSGGTLNETQYF.

CDR3 in DNA: TGTGCCAGCAGTTTGACTAGCGGCTCCTACGAGCAGTACTTC. The encoded protein is CASSLTSGSYEQYF. V and J are TRBV27 and TRBJ2-5; 9 nucleotides align to TRBD2. The DNA matches TRBJ2-7 better at its end, which makes the J call doubtful. Looked up from germline, CDR1 is MNHEY and CDR2 is SMNVEV (reference sequence). There are 14 residues in the CDR3.

V gene TRBV11-3 combines with J gene TRBJ2-1; 8 bases are shared with TRBD2. The CDR3 sequence is 14 residues long. Germline lookup yields CDR1 SGHNT and CDR2 YENEEA. The V segment lost 5 bases and the J segment 8 bases; nucleotides outside the gene matches: 8. CDR3 amino acids: CASSRPGGADEQFF. The DNA for the CDR3 is TGTGCCAGCAGCCGTCCGGGGGGGGCAGATGAGCAGTTCTTC. The full variable domain, in which reference TRBV11-3 and TRBJ2-1 provide the parts outside the CDR3, is EAGVVQSPRYKIIEKKQPVAFWCNPISGHNTLYWYLQNLGQGPELLIRYENEEAVDDSQLPKDRFSAERLKGVDSTLKIQPAELGDSAVYLCASSRPGGADEQFFGPGTRLTVL.

The gene calls are TRBV5-8 and TRBJ2-5, with D perhaps TRBD2 (6 bases). V lost 5 bases and J lost 5, with 16 bases in between. The CDR3 contains 14 residues. Germline loops: CDR1 SGHTS, CDR2 YDEGEE. The chain's CDR3 is CASRPVGGTETQYF. The CDR3 DNA reads as TGTGCCAGCAGACCCGTCGGGGGAACGGAGACCCAGTACTTC.

The chain joins TRBV27 to TRBJ2-2, with 8 bases fitting TRBD2. With V trimmed by 8 bases and J by 5 bases, 7 bases remained unmatched. The CDR3 has 14 residues. The germline V gene encodes CDR1 MNHEY and CDR2 SMNVEV (reference sequence). The CDR3 DNA is TGTGCCAGCTCCCTGGGCGGGGGGACCGGGGAGCTGTTTTTT. Translating gives CASSLGGGTGELFF.

V usage is TRBV2 and J usage is TRBJ1-2; D is undetermined. The CDR3 is 12 residues long. In germline, CDR1 is SNHLY, CDR2 FYNNEI. Trimming cost V 5 bases and J 3 bases, with 7 bases left between them. The CDR3 reads CASSFTDYGYTF. The CDR3 DNA is TGTGCCAGCAGTTTCACTGACTATGGCTACACCTTC.

The chain combines TRBV4-3 with TRBJ2-1; TRBD2 matches at 8 bases. Per germline, CDR1 LGHNA and CDR2 YSLEER. Unmatched junction bases numbered 2, after V lost 2 bases and J lost 2 bases. This CDR3 comprises 15 residues. Written as DNA, the CDR3 is TGCGCCAGCAGCCAAAAACTAGCGGCCTACAATGAGCAGTTCTTC. Residues: CASSQKLAAYNEQFF.

This chain connects TRBV19 to TRBJ2-3, with D perhaps TRBD1 (5 bases). The CDR3 consists of 14 residues. The V gene lost 4 bases and the J gene lost 3 bases, with 11 bases spanning the gap. Germline V gene lookup returns CDR1 LNHDA and CDR2 SQIVND (reference sequence). The CDR3 coding sequence is TGTGCCAGTAGTACCCGGACATCGACAGATACGCAGTATTTT. It yields the protein CASSTRTSTDTQYF.

The chain joins TRBV6-6 to TRBJ1-2; no clear D gene. Germline CDR1 MNHNY, CDR2 SVGAGI (reference sequence). The CDR3 spans 13 residues. Trimming left V 6 bases short and J 0 bases short, with 8 bases between. The CDR3 is CASSPGANYGYTF. The CDR3, as DNA: TGTGCCAGCAGCCCCGGGGCTAACTATGGCTACACCTTC.